This TCR beta chain was obtained from a study of cytomegalovirus exposure and HLA in healthy donors. Study results and limitations: According to a later analysis, most TCR beta chains associated with CMV appeared HLA-restricted.

The table lists this clone with a few counts. Its antigen remains unidentified. With 10 bases removed from V and 5 bases from J, the gap between germline ends came to 21 bases. This CDR3 has 15 amino acids. CDR1 is MNHNY and CDR2 is SVGAGI in the germline V gene (reference sequence). Researchers ran the PCR with 60 Vbeta and 13 Jbeta primers. Sequencing used immunoSEQ multiplex PCR; TCRdb keeps in-frame clones, though not all of them. The sample yields about 220,000 clones, approximately 80% seen once. The receptor was isolated from a boy aged 2-9 years in good health and CMV-seronegative. The chain links TRBV6-6 to TRBJ1-5; D perhaps matches TRBD1 (5 bases). The sample consisted of PBMCs. The CDR3 region has the DNA TGTGCCACCATCCAGTCAGGGATACCGTATCAGCCCCAGCATTTT. As protein: CATIQSGIPYQPQHF.